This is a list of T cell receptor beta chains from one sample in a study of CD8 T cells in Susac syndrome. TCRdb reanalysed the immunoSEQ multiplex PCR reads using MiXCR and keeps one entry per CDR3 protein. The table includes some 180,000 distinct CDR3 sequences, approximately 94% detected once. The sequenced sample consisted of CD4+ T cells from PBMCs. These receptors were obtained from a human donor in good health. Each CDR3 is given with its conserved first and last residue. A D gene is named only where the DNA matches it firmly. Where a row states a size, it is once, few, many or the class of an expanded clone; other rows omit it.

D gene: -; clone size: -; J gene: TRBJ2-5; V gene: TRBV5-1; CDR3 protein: CASSPGAGAGETQYF; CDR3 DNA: TGCGCCAGCAGCCCTGGGGCAGGGGCGGGGGAGACCCAGTACTTC
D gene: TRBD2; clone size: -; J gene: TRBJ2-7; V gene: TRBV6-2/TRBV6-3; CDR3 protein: CASSPRTSRTYEQYF; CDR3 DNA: TGTGCCAGCAGTCCAAGGACTAGCAGGACCTACGAGCAGTACTTC
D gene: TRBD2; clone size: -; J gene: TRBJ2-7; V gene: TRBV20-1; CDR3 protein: CSASLARRGEQYF; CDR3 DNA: TGCAGTGCTTCACTAGCGCGCAGAGGCGAGCAGTACTTC
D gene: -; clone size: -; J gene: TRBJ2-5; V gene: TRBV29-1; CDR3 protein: CSVYPPSPLTQYF; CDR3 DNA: TGCAGCGTTTATCCCCCTAGTCCTTTGACCCAGTACTTC
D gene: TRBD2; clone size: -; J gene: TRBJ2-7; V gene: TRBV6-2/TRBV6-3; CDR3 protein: CASSYSTSGSHEQYF; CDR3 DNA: TGTGCCAGCAGTTACTCGACTAGCGGGAGCCACGAGCAGTACTTC
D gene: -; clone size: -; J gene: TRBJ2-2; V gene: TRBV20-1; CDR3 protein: CSARGVGAGELFF; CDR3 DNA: TGCAGTGCTAGAGGTGTAGGGGCCGGGGAGCTGTTTTTT
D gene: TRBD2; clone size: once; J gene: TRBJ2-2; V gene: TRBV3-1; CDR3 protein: CASSRLREDTGELFF; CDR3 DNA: TGTGCCAGCAGCCGACTACGGGAGGACACCGGGGAGCTGTTTTTT
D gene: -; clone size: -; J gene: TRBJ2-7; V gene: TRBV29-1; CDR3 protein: CSVEVDSTYEQYF; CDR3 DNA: TGCAGCGTTGAAGTGGACTCCACCTACGAGCAGTACTTC
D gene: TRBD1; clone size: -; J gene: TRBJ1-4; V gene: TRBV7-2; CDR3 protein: CASSARTGGEKLFF; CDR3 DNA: TGTGCCAGCAGCGCTCGAACAGGGGGGGAAAAACTGTTTTTT
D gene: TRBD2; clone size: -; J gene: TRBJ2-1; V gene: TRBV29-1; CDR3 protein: CSVGSWAGVYEQFF; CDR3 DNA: TGCAGCGTTGGGTCGTGGGCGGGAGTATATGAGCAGTTCTTC
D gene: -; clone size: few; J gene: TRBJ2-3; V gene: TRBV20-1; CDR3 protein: CSAPITSTDTQYF; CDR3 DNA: TGCAGTGCTCCTATTACTAGCACAGATACGCAGTATTTT
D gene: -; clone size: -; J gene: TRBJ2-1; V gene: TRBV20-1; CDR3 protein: CSARPDTVVVF; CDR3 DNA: TGCAGTGCTAGACCGGACACCGTTGTGGTCTTC
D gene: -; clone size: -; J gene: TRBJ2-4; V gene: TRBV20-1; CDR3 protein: CSALKQGDIQYF; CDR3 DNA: TGCAGTGCTCTCAAACAGGGAGACATTCAGTACTTC
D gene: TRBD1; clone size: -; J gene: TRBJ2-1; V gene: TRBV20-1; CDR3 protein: CSARVLQGVRGEQFF; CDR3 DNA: TGCAGTGCTAGAGTGCTTCAGGGGGTCCGCGGTGAGCAGTTCTTC
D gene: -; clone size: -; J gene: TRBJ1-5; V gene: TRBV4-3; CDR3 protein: CASSQEIRQPQHF; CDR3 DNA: TGCGCCAGCAGCCAAGAAATACGGCAGCCCCAGCATTTT
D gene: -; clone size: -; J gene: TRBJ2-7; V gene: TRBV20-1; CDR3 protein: CSARDINEQYF; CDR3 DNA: TGCAGTGCTAGAGATATCAACGAGCAGTACTTC
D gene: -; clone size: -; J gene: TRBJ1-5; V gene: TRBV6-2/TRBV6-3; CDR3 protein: CASSYSTRNQPQHF; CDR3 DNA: TGTGCCAGCAGTTACTCCACACGGAATCAGCCCCAGCATTTT
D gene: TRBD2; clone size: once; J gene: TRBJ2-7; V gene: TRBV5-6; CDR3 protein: CASSLVGLAGAYEQYF; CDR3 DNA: TGTGCCAGCAGCTTGGTCGGGCTAGCGGGAGCCTACGAGCAGTACTTC
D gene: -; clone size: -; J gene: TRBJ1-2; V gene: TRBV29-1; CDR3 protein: CSATTAVFYGYTF; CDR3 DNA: TGCAGCGCCACCACGGCGGTTTTCTATGGCTACACCTTC
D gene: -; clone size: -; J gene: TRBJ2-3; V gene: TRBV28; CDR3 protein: CASRPSGFGADTQYF; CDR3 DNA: TGTGCCAGCAGACCAAGCGGGTTTGGAGCAGATACGCAGTATTTT
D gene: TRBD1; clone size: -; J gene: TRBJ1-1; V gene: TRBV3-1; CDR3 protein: CASRQGVAEAFF; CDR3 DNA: TGTGCCAGCAGGCAGGGGGTGGCTGAAGCTTTCTTT
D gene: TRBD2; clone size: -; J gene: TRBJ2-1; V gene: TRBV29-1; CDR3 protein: CSVELADSYNEQFF; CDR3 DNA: TGCAGCGTCGAACTAGCGGACTCCTACAATGAGCAGTTCTTC
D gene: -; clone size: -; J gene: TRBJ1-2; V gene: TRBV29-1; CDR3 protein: CSVEESNYGYTF; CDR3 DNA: TGCAGCGTTGAAGAAAGTAACTATGGCTACACCTTC
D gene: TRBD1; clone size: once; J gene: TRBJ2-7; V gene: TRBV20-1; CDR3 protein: CSARGDREYEQYF; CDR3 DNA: TGCAGTGCTAGAGGGGACAGGGAATACGAGCAGTACTTC
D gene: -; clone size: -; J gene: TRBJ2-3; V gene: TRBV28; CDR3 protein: CASSGPPPPRRGTDTQYF; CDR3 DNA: TGTGCCAGCAGTGGCCCCCCACCCCCCAGGCGGGGCACAGATACGCAGTATTTT
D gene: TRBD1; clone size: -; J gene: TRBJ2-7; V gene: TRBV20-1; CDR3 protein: CSATGRGGREQYF; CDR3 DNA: TGCAGTGCTACAGGCCGAGGGGGCAGGGAGCAGTACTTC
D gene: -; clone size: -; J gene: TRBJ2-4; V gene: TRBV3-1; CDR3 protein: CASSPNYRDGIQYF; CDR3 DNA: TGTGCCAGCAGCCCTAATTACAGGGATGGGATTCAGTACTTC
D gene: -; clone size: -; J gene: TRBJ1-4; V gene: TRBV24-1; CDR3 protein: CATSDSQTEKLFF; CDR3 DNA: TGTGCCACCAGTGATTCTCAGACGGAAAAACTGTTTTTT
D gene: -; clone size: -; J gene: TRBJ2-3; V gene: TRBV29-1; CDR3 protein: CSVEEGGSDTQYF; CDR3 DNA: TGCAGCGTTGAAGAAGGGGGGAGTGATACGCAGTATTTT
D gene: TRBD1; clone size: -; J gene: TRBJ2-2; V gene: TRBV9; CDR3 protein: CASSPLSGGNTGELFF; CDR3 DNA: TGTGCCAGCAGCCCTTTGTCAGGGGGGAACACCGGGGAGCTGTTTTTT
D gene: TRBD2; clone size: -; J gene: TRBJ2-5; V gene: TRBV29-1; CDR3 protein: CSARTSSEGTQYF; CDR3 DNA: TGCAGCGCGCGGACTAGTTCCGAAGGGACCCAGTACTTC
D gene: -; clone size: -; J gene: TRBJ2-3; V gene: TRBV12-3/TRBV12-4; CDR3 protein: CASSLGRDADTQYF; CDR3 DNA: TGTGCCAGCAGTTTGGGCAGGGATGCAGATACGCAGTATTTT
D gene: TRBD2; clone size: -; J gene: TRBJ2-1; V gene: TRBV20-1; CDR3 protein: CSARGLINEQFF; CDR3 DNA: TGCAGTGCTAGGGGACTAATCAATGAGCAGTTCTTC
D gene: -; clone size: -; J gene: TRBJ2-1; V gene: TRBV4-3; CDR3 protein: CASSRGGGEQFF; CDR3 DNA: TGCGCCAGCAGCCGCGGTGGGGGGGAGCAGTTCTTC
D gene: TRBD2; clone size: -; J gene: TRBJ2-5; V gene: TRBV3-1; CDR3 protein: CASSQGLAGGKTQYF; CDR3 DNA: TGTGCCAGCAGCCAAGGACTAGCGGGAGGCAAGACCCAGTACTTC
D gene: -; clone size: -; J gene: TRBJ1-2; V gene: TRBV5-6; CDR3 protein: CASSLAGPRNYGYTF; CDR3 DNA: TGTGCCAGCAGCTTGGCGGGACCCAGAAACTATGGCTACACCTTC
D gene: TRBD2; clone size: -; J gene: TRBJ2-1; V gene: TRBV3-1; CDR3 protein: CASSQLAGGHNEQFF; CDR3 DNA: TGTGCCAGCAGCCAGTTAGCGGGAGGCCACAATGAGCAGTTCTTC
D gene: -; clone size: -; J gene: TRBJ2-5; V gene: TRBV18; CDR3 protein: CASSPAAASETQYF; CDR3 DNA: TGTGCCAGCTCACCAGCGGCGGCTTCGGAGACCCAGTACTTC
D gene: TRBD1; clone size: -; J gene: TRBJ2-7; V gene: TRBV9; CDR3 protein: CASSLGGQDSYEQYF; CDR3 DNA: TGTGCCAGCAGCTTGGGGGGACAGGACTCCTACGAGCAGTACTTC
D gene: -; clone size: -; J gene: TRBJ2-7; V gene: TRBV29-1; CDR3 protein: CSGLEGQSEQYF; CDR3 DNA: TGCAGCGGGCTGGAGGGGCAGTCCGAGCAGTACTTC
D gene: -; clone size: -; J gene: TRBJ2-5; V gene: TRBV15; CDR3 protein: CATSRDQEETQYF; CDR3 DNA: TGTGCCACCAGCAGAGATCAGGAAGAGACCCAGTACTTC
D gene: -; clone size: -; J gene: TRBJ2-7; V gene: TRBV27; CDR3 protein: CASSVGFSYEQYF; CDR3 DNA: TGTGCCAGCAGCGTCGGGTTCTCCTACGAGCAGTACTTC
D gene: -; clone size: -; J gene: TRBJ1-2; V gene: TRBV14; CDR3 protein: CASSQLLPANYGYTF; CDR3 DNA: TGTGCCAGCAGCCAACTCTTACCAGCTAACTATGGCTACACCTTC
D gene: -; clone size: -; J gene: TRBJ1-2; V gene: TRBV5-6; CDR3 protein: CASSRDGYLYGYTF; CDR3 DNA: TGTGCCAGCAGCCGGGACGGTTATCTCTATGGCTACACCTTC
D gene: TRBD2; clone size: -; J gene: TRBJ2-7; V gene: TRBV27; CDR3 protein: CASSPLAGGPYEQYF; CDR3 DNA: TGTGCCAGCAGTCCGCTAGCGGGAGGCCCCTACGAGCAGTACTTC
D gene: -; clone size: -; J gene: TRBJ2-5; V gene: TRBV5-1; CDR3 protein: CASSLERGGTIQETQYF; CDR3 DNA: TGCGCCAGCAGCTTGGAGAGGGGGGGCACCATCCAAGAGACCCAGTACTTC
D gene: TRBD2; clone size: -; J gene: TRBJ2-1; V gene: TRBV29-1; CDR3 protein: CSGDKAGEKGYNEQFF; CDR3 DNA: TGCAGCGGGGATAAAGCGGGGGAGAAGGGATACAATGAGCAGTTCTTC
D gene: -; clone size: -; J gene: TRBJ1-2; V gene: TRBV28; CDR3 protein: CASSPRTIVYGYTF; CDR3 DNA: TGTGCCAGCAGCCCCCGGACAATTGTTTATGGCTACACCTTC
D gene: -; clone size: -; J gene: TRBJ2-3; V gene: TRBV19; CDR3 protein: CASSINSAGDTQYF; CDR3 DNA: TGTGCCAGTAGTATTAACAGCGCTGGGGATACGCAGTATTTT
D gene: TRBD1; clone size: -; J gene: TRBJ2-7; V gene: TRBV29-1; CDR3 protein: CSVEPGQKAYVQYF; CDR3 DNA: TGCAGCGTTGAACCGGGACAGAAAGCCTACGTGCAGTACTTC
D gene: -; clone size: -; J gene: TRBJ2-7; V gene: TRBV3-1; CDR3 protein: CASSQDSWSYEQYF; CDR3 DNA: TGTGCCAGCAGCCAAGATAGTTGGAGCTACGAGCAGTACTTC
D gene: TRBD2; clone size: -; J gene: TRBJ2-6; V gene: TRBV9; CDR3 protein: CASSAPGLASREANVLTF; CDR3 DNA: TGTGCCAGCAGCGCCCCGGGACTAGCGTCTAGGGAGGCCAACGTCCTGACTTTC
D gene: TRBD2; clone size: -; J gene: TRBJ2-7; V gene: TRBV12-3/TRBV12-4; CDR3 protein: CASSLASGRVNEQYF; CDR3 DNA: TGTGCCAGCAGTTTAGCTAGCGGGAGGGTAAACGAGCAGTACTTC